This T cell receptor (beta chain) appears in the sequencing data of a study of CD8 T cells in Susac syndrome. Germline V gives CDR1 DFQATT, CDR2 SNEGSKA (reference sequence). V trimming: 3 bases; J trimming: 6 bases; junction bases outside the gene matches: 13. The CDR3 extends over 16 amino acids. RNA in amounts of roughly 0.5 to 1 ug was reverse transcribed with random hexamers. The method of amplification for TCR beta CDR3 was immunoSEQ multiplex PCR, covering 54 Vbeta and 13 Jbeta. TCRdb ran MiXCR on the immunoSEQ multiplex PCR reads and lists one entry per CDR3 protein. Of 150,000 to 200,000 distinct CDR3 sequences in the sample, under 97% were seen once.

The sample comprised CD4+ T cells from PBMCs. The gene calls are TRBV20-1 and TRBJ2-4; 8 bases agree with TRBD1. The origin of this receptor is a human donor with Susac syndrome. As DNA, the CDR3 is TGCAGTGCTAGCGTCAGTGAGGGGACAGGACTAAACATTCAGTACTTC. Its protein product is CSASVSEGTGLNIQYF.